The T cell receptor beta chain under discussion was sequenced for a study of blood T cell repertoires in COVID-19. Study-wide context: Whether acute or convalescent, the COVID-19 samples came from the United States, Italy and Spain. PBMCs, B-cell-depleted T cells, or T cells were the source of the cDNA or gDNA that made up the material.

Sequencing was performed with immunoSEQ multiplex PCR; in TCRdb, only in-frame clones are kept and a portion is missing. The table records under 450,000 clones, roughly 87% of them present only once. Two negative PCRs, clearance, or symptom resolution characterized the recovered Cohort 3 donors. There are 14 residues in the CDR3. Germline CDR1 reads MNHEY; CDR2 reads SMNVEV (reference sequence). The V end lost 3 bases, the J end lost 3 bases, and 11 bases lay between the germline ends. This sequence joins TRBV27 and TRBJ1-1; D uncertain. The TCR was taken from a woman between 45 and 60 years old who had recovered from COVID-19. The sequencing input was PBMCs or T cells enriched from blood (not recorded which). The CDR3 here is CASSLRRLHTEAFF. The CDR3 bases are TGTGCCAGCAGTTTGAGGCGACTCCACACTGAAGCTTTCTTT.